This TCR beta chain emerged from a study of control samples from healthy donors and cancer patients. The CDR3 has 15 residues. Trimming stripped 3 bases from V and 0 bases from J, with 11 bases between. CDR1 and CDR2 (germline): DFQATT, SNEGSKA (reference sequence). Measured with immunoSEQ multiplex PCR; TCRdb has only the in-frame clones, and not every one. The table includes about 69,000 clones, about 90% detected once. This chain connects TRBV20-1 to TRBJ2-2; no definite D call. Source material: PBMCs. The TCR was taken from a man aged 55 to 70 with lung cancer. CDR3 residues: CSASGSFSNTGELFF. CDR3 in DNA: TGCAGTGCTAGTGGGTCTTTCTCGAACACCGGGGAGCTGTTTTTT.